Given below is one T cell receptor (beta chain) in context. Its antigen is unidentified. The sample is drawn from a study of relationships among human T cell subsets. TCR alpha and beta CDR3s were amplified from mRNA by semiquantitative ARM-PCR. In ARM-PCR, communal superprimers followed tagged nested gene-specific primers for exponential amplification. First-round products served as template after exonuclease removal of nested primers. TCRdb independently ran MiXCR on the multiplex PCR reads; one entry per CDR3 protein. The data show over 8,000 distinct CDR3 sequences, with approximately 50% seen just once and roughly 5.2% held by the top ten. Study conclusions and caveats: Substantial CDR3 sharing among Th1, Th2 and regulatory cells suggested stochastic fate choice. Clones with over 100 reads held over 50% of CD8+ cytotoxic sequences.

From the CD45RA-negative fraction, anti-CD45RO beads picked out CD45RA-RO+ memory T cells. CDR3 size: 14 residues. Between the trimmed V and J ends, which lost 3 bases and 0 bases, there was a span of 8 bases. The clonotype originates from a man aged 35 to 55 in good health. The sample comprised memory T cells sorted from blood. V and J are TRBV23-1 and TRBJ1-1, with unresolved D. TRBV23-1 is reported as an ORF; its role is uncertain. The DNA for the CDR3 is TGCGCCAGCAGTCAGGATGCCTTGAACACTGAAGCTTTCTTT. The encoded protein is CASSQDALNTEAFF.